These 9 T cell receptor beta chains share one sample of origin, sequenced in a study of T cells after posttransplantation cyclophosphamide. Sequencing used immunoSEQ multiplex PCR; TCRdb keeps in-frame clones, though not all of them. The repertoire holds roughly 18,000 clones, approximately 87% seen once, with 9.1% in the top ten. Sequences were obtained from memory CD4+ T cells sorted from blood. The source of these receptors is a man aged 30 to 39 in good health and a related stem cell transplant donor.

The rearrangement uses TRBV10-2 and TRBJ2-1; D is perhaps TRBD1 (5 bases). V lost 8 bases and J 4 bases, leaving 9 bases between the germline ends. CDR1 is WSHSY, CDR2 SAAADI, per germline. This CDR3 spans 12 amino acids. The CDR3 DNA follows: TGCGCCAGCGGGGCCCTGTACAATGAGCAGTTCTTC. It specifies CASGALYNEQFF.

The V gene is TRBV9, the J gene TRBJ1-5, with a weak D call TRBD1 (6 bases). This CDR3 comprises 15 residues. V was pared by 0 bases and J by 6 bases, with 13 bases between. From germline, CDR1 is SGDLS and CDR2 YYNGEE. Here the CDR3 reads CASSVEGTPRQPQHF. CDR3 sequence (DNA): TGTGCCAGCAGCGTAGAAGGGACACCTCGTCAGCCCCAGCATTTT.

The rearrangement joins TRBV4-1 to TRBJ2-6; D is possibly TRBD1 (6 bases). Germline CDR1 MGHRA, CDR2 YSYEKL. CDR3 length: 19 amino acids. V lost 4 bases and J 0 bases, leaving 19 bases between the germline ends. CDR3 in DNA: TGCGCCAGCAGCCCCACTACAGGGTTCTCCGACTCTGGGGCCAACGTCCTGACTTTC. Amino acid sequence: CASSPTTGFSDSGANVLTF.

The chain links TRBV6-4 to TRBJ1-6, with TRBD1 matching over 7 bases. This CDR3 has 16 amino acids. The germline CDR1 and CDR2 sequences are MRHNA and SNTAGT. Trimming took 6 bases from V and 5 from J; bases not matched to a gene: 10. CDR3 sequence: CASSLTGAPNNSPLHF. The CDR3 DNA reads TGTGCCAGCAGCCTAACAGGGGCCCCTAATAATTCACCCCTCCACTTT.

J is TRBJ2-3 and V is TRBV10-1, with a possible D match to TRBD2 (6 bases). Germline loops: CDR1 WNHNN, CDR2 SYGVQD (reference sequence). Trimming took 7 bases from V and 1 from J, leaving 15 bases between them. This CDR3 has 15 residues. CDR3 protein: CASNGEVCGTDTQYF. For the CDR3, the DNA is TGCGCCAGCAACGGGGAGGTATGTGGCACAGATACGCAGTATTTT.

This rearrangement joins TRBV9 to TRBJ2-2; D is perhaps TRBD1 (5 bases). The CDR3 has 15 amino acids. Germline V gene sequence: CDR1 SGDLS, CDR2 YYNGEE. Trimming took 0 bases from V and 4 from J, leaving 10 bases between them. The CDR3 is CASSVDGRATGELFF. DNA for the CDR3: TGTGCCAGCAGCGTAGACGGCAGGGCCACCGGGGAGCTGTTTTTT.

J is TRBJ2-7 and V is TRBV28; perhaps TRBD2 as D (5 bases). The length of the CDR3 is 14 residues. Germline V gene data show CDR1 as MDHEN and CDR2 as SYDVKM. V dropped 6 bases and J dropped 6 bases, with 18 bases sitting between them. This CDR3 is CASSSRRGSVEQYF. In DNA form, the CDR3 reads TGTGCCAGCAGCAGCAGGAGAGGGTCGGTCGAGCAGTACTTC.

Written as DNA, the CDR3 is TGTGCCAGCAGCCGAGGGACAGACTTCACAGATACGCAGTATTTT. The encoded protein is CASSRGTDFTDTQYF. The genes are TRBV5-6 and TRBJ2-3; the match to TRBD1 covers 7 bases. V lost 4 bases and J lost 2; bases outside the gene matches: 7. CDR3 length equals 15 residues. Germline CDR1 is SGHDT and CDR2 is YYEEEE.

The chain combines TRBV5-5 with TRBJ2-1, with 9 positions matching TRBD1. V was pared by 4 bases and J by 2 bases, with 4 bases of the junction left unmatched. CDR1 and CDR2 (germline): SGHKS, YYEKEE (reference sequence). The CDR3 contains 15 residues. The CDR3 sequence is CASSLRDRAYNEQFF. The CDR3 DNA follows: TGTGCCAGCAGCCTCCGGGACAGGGCCTACAATGAGCAGTTCTTC. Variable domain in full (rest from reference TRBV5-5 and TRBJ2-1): DAGVTQSPTHLIKTRGQQVTLRCSPISGHKSVSWYQQVLGQGPQFIFQYYEKEERGRGNFPDRFSARQFPNYSSELNVNALLLGDSALYLCASSLRDRAYNEQFFGPGTRLTVL.